Listed below are T cell receptor beta chains from one sample, sequenced in a study of blood T cell repertoires in COVID-19. TCRdb's table, derived via immunoSEQ multiplex PCR, lists solely in-frame clones and lacks some. The sample lists tens of thousands of clones; more than 70% were seen once. Sequenced sample: peripheral blood. These receptors were obtained from a human donor in a cohort sampled during active COVID-19. Both conserved end residues are part of each CDR3. A D gene is named only where the DNA matches it firmly. A row's size may be missing; if present it is once, few, many or a size class.

TGCAGCGTACCAGGGGGCCGCACAGATACGCAGTATTTT	CSVPGGRTDTQYF	TRBV29-1	TRBJ2-3	-	TRBD1
TGTGCCAGCAGCTCCATTTTGCGTCAAGAGACCCAGTACTTC	CASSSILRQETQYF	TRBV11-2	TRBJ2-5	-	-
TGTGCCAGCAGTATAGTCGGGGATAGCAATCAGCCCCAGCATTTT	CASSIVGDSNQPQHF	TRBV28	TRBJ1-5	-	-
TGTGCCAGTAGTATAGAGGGTACGGGCACTGAAGCTTTCTTT	CASSIEGTGTEAFF	TRBV19	TRBJ1-1	-	-
TGTGCCAGCAGTTTATCTTCCAGGGTCAGTGAGTTCTTC	CASSLSSRVSEFF	TRBV27	TRBJ2-1	once	-
TGCGCCAGCAGCCCAGGCAGTGGGGCCAACGTCCTGACTTTC	CASSPGSGANVLTF	TRBV5-1	TRBJ2-6	-	-
TGCGCCAGCAGCTTGGGACAGGGAACCGGGGAGCTGTTTTTT	CASSLGQGTGELFF	TRBV5-1	TRBJ2-2	-	TRBD1
TGTGCCAGCAGCTTGGCGACAGGGTTGCTCGAAAAACTGTTTTTT	CASSLATGLLEKLFF	TRBV5-8	TRBJ1-4	-	TRBD1
TGTGCCAGCAGCCAAGGACAGGGTAGCAATCAGCCCCAGCATTTT	CASSQGQGSNQPQHF	TRBV4-2	TRBJ1-5	-	TRBD1
TGTGCCAGCAGGACAGCTGGCCAAGAGACCCAGTACTTC	CASRTAGQETQYF	TRBV12-3/TRBV12-4	TRBJ2-5	-	-
TGTGCCAGCAGCCTCTCGGTCGGAAACACCATATATTTT	CASSLSVGNTIYF	TRBV7-9	TRBJ1-3	-	-
TGTGCCAGCAGTTTCGGAGGTACAATTAATGAGCAGTTCTTC	CASSFGGTINEQFF	TRBV28	TRBJ2-1	few	-
TGTGCCAGCAGCGTGGGACAGAACACTGAAGCTTTCTTT	CASSVGQNTEAFF	TRBV5-4	TRBJ1-1	few	-
TGCGCCAGCAGCTCCACCGGCGGGGGGGAAGAGACCCAGTACTTC	CASSSTGGGEETQYF	TRBV5-1	TRBJ2-5	-	TRBD2
TGCGCCAGCAACGAGGGGGGATTGGTAGCGGGTGAGCAGTTCTTC	CASNEGGLVAGEQFF	TRBV5-1	TRBJ2-1	-	-
TGTGCCAGCAGCCAAGCAAGGGGTATGGGCTTTGGTACGCAGTATTTT	CASSQARGMGFGTQYF	TRBV4-2	TRBJ2-3	-	-
TGCGCCAGCAGCCTGCCCACAGGGCGCGAGCAGTACTTC	CASSLPTGREQYF	TRBV4-1	TRBJ2-7	-	-
TGTGCCACCAGTGATGATGGGACAGGGGGGGACTATGGCTACACCTTC	CATSDDGTGGDYGYTF	TRBV24-1	TRBJ1-2	-	TRBD1
TGTGCCAGCAGCTTGGGGACAGGCACCTACGAGCAGTACTTC	CASSLGTGTYEQYF	TRBV5-6	TRBJ2-7	-	TRBD1
TGCGCCAGGAGTGTGCTTAGCAGAACCAGAAACACCATATATTTT	CARSVLSRTRNTIYF	TRBV10-2	TRBJ1-3	-	-
TGTGCCAGCAGCCCCGGTCAGGGTTTAACTAATGAAAAACTGTTTTTT	CASSPGQGLTNEKLFF	TRBV5-8	TRBJ1-4	-	-
TGCGCCAGCAGCCCAGACAGGGGGGAGACCCAGTACTTC	CASSPDRGETQYF	TRBV4-3	TRBJ2-5	-	TRBD1
TGTGCCAGCAGCACCACTAGCGGGGGCTACAATGAGCAGTTCTTC	CASSTTSGGYNEQFF	TRBV7-2	TRBJ2-1	-	TRBD2
TGTGCCAGCAGCTTGCTAGCGGGGGGGCATGCCGGGGAGCTGTTTTTT	CASSLLAGGHAGELFF	TRBV7-2	TRBJ2-2	-	TRBD2
TGTGCCACCCAAATTCGGGGGGACAGGCTTTTCTCTGGAAACACCATATATTTT	CATQIRGDRLFSGNTIYF	TRBV19	TRBJ1-3	-	TRBD1
TGTGCCAGCACGGAAACCAGGGCCCAGCCCCAGCATTTT	CASTETRAQPQHF	TRBV2	TRBJ1-5	-	-
TGCGCCAGCAGTCAAGTGAGTAACTATGGCTACACCTTC	CASSQVSNYGYTF	TRBV23-1	TRBJ1-2	-	-
TGTGCCAGCAGACTACAGGGAAGTGAGTACTATGGCTACACCTTC	CASRLQGSEYYGYTF	TRBV28	TRBJ1-2	-	-
TGTGCCAGCAGCGACTCAGGGGGACGGAGCACAGATACGCAGTATTTT	CASSDSGGRSTDTQYF	TRBV9	TRBJ2-3	-	TRBD1
TGTGCCAGCAGTCCGTACACAGATACGCAGTATTTT	CASSPYTDTQYF	TRBV12-3/TRBV12-4	TRBJ2-3	-	-
TGTGCCAGTAGTATAGGCGGCGGGGCGCGGGAAAAACTGTTTTTT	CASSIGGGAREKLFF	TRBV19	TRBJ1-4	-	-
TGTGCCAGTAGTATAGCCTTTGCCGGGACTAGAAATGAGCAGTTCTTC	CASSIAFAGTRNEQFF	TRBV19	TRBJ2-1	-	TRBD2
TGTGCCAGCAGCCGACAGACTGGAAACACCATATATTTT	CASSRQTGNTIYF	TRBV12-3/TRBV12-4	TRBJ1-3	-	-
TGTGCTAGCAGCTTTAGTAATTCAGGGCCCTACGAGCAGTACTTC	CASSFSNSGPYEQYF	TRBV7-7	TRBJ2-7	-	-
TGCGCCAGCAGCCAAGAAACGTCCGCCCGAGTATCTGGAAACACCATATATTTT	CASSQETSARVSGNTIYF	TRBV4-1	TRBJ1-3	-	-
TGTGCCAGCAGCGCCCTCGGGGGGTTTACTGAAGCTTTCTTT	CASSALGGFTEAFF	TRBV9	TRBJ1-1	-	-
TGTGCCAGCGTCAAGGACTATATGAACATTCAGTACTTC	CASVKDYMNIQYF	TRBV6-5	TRBJ2-4	few	-
TGTGCCAGTAGTACGGGGACAGGGGGCACTGAAGCTTTCTTT	CASSTGTGGTEAFF	TRBV19	TRBJ1-1	-	TRBD1
TGTGCCAGCAGTTACGGGATAGCGGGTGATTTCGAGCAGTACTTC	CASSYGIAGDFEQYF	TRBV6-5	TRBJ2-7	once	TRBD2
TGTGCCCCCTACCCCCCCACTAGCGGGGACTCCTACGAGCAGTACTTC	CAPYPPTSGDSYEQYF	TRBV21-1	TRBJ2-7	once	-
TGTGCCAGCTCACTAGTACAGGCGAGCACCGGGGAGCTGTTTTTT	CASSLVQASTGELFF	TRBV18	TRBJ2-2	-	-
TGTGCCAGCAGCCGGGGTTGGACCTACAATGAGCAGTTCTTC	CASSRGWTYNEQFF	TRBV11-1	TRBJ2-1	-	-
TGTGCCAGTACCGCGGAAGATACGCAGTATTTT	CASTAEDTQYF	TRBV19	TRBJ2-3	-	-
TGTGCCAGCAGCCGCGGCGGGGGGGAGACCCAGTACTTC	CASSRGGGETQYF	TRBV28	TRBJ2-5	-	TRBD2
TGTGCCAGCAGTTACTCTGGCAGGGGTAACGGCTACACCTTC	CASSYSGRGNGYTF	TRBV6-2/TRBV6-3	TRBJ1-2	-	-
TGCGCCAGCAGCCCCGAGCGACAGGGTATGTTCTCGTACCAAGAGACCCAGTACTTC	CASSPERQGMFSYQETQYF	TRBV5-1	TRBJ2-5	-	TRBD1
TGTGCCAGCAGCCCTCGAAACAGGTATGGCTACACCTTC	CASSPRNRYGYTF	TRBV21-1	TRBJ1-2	-	-
TGTGCCAGCAGTTTACGGGGTCCTCGGGCCAACGTCCTGACTTTC	CASSLRGPRANVLTF	TRBV27	TRBJ2-6	-	-
TGTGCCAGCTCACCTAGGGACAGCCTACGCGAGCAGTACTTC	CASSPRDSLREQYF	TRBV18	TRBJ2-7	-	TRBD1
TGCGCCAGCAGTGCGGTGCAGGGGGTAGTCTATGGCTACACCTTC	CASSAVQGVVYGYTF	TRBV10-2	TRBJ1-2	-	TRBD1
TGTGCCAGCTCCCGGGAGACCTCTGGGGCCAACGTCCTGACTTTC	CASSRETSGANVLTF	TRBV18	TRBJ2-6	-	-